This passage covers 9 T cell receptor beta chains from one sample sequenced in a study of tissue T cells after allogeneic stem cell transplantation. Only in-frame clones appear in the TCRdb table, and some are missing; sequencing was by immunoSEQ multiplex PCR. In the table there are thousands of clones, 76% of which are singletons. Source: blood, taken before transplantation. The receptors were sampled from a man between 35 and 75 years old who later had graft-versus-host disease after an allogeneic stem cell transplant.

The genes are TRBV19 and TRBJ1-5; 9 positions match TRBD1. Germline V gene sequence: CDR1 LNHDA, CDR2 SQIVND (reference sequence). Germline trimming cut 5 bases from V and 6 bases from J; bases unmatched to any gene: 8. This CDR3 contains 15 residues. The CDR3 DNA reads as TGTGCCAGTAGTTTCACAGGGGGCTTCGGTCAGCCCCAGCATTTT. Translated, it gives CASSFTGGFGQPQHF.

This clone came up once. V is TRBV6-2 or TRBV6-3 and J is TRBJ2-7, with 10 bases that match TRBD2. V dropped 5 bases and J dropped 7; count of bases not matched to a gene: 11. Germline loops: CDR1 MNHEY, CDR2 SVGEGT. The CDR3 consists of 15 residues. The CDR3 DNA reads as TGTGCCAGCAGTGAGCCTAGCGGGAGCAGTAGGGAGCAGTACTTC. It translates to CASSEPSGSSREQYF.

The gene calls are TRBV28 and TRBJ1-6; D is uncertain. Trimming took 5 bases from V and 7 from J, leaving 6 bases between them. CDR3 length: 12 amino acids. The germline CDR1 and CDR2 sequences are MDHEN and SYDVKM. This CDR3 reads CASSILNSPLHF. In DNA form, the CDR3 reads TGTGCCAGCAGTATTCTAAATTCACCCCTCCACTTT.

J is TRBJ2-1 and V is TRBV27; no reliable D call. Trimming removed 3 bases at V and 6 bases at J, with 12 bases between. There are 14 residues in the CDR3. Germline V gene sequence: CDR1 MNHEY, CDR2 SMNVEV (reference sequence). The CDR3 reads CASSFMESSNEQFF. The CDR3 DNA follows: TGTGCCAGCAGTTTTATGGAGAGCTCCAATGAGCAGTTCTTC.

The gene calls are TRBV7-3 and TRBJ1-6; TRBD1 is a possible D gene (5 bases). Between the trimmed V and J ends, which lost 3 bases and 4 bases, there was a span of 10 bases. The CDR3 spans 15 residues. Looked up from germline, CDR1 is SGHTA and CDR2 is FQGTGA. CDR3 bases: TGTGCCAGCAGCTTTACCGGGGCGTATAATTCACCCCTCCACTTT. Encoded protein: CASSFTGAYNSPLHF.

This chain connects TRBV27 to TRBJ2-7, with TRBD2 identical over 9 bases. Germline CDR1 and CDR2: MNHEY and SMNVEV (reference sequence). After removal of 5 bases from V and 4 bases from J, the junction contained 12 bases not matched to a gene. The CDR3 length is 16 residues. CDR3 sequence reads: CASSPPGLAGPYEQYF. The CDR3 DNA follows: TGTGCCAGCAGTCCCCCCGGGCTAGCGGGACCATACGAGCAGTACTTC.

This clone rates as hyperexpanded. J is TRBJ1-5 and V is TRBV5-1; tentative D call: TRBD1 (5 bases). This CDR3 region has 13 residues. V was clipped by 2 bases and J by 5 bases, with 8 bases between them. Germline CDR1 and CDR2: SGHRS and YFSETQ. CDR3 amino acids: CASSFEGDQPQHF. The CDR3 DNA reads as TGCGCCAGCAGCTTTGAAGGGGATCAGCCCCAGCATTTT. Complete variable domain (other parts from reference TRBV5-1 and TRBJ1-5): KAGVTQTPRYLIKTRGQQVTLSCSPISGHRSVSWYQQTPGQGLQFLFEYFSETQRNKGNFPGRFSGRQFSNSRSEMNVSTLELGDSALYLCASSFEGDQPQHFGDGTRLSIL.

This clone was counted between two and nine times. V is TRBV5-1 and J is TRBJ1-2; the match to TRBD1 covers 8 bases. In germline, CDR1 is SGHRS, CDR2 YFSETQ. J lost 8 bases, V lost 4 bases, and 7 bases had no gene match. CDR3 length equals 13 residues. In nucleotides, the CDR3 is TGCGCCAGCAGCCACGGACAGGGAGGGGGCTACACCTTC. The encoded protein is CASSHGQGGGYTF.

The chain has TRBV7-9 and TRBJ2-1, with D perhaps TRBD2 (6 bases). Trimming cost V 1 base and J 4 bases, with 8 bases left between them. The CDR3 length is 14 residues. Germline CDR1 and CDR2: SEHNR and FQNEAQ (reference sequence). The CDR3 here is CASSLVEGYNEQFF. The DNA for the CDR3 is TGTGCCAGCAGCTTAGTGGAGGGTTACAATGAGCAGTTCTTC. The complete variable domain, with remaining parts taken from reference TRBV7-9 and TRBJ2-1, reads DTGVSQNPRHKITKRGQNVTFRCDPISEHNRLYWYRQTLGQGPEFLTYFQNEAQLEKSRLLSDRFSAERPKGSFSTLEIQRTEQGDSAMYLCASSLVEGYNEQFFGPGTRLTVL.